Sequencing of this T cell receptor beta chain was carried out in a study of blood T cell repertoires in COVID-19. Assay: immunoSEQ multiplex PCR; the TCRdb copy retains only in-frame clones and omits some. The table records under 200,000 clones, 85% to 95% of them present only once. The CDR3 sequence is 13 residues long. V was shortened by 4 bases and J by 7 bases, with 12 bases between the two germline ends. Per germline, CDR1 SGDLS and CDR2 YYNGEE. The sequenced sample consisted of peripheral blood. The receptor was isolated from a man in his fifties or sixties with acute or convalescent COVID-19. The chain recombines TRBV9 with TRBJ2-1, with no clear D. The CDR3 loop is CASSHLLRNEQFF. DNA of the CDR3: TGTGCCAGCAGCCACCTACTACGAAATGAGCAGTTCTTC.